This T cell receptor (beta chain) was documented in a study of blood T cell repertoires in COVID-19. Overall study: Nucleic acid was either cDNA or gDNA, and it came from T cells, B-cell-depleted T cells, or PBMCs.

Sequenced by immunoSEQ multiplex PCR; TCRdb stores in-frame clones only, minus some. The data contain 150,000 to 200,000 clones, about 86% of them seen just once; the ten biggest clones take up 7%. Sequencing used peripheral blood. This clonotype was sampled from an elderly woman in a cohort sampled during active or convalescent COVID-19.

CDR3 in amino acids: CASSFWQGAGANVLTF. As DNA, the CDR3 is TGTGCCAGCAGTTTTTGGCAGGGGGCTGGGGCCAACGTCCTGACTTTC. V usage is TRBV28 and J usage is TRBJ2-6, with 7 bases aligning to TRBD1. The CDR3 runs 16 residues. The J segment lost 2 bases and the V segment lost 3 bases, leaving 4 bases of the junction unmatched. Germline V lookup: CDR1 MDHEN, CDR2 SYDVKM.